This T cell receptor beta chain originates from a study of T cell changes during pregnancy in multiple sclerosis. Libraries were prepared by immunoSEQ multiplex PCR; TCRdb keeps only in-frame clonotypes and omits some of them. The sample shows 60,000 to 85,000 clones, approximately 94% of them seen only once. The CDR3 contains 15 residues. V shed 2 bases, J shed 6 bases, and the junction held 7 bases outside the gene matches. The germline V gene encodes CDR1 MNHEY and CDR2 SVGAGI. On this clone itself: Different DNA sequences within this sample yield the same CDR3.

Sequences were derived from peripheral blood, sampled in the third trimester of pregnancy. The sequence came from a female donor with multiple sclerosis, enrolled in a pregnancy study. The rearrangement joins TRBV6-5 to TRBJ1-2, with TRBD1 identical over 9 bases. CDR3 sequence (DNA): TGTGCCAGCAGTTACCGTCCGGACAGGGGAAATGGCTACACCTTC. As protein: CASSYRPDRGNGYTF.